The clone carrying this T cell receptor (beta chain) was observed a handful of times. Its specificity is unknown. Germline loops: CDR1 MNHEY, CDR2 SMNVEV (reference sequence). The CDR3 has 13 amino acids. Trimming took off 2 bases at V and 5 bases at J, with 7 bases between the two ends. TCRdb passed the reads through MiXCR, listing each CDR3 protein once. The sample carries 700,000 to 950,000 distinct CDR3 sequences, approximately 32% recorded once. The data were obtained in a study of T cell repertoires in cytomegalovirus infection. Study-wide background: It can be stated that public TCR beta signatures indicated CMV infection as well as a matching HLA type. Findings and limits, study-wide: HLA-C-restricted CMV-specific TCR beta clonotypes were dominant in the ex vivo response.

The TCR sequence derives from a human donor in good health (CMV status not recorded). Some clones in this sample may be carry-over from other donors' samples. This rearrangement joins TRBV27 to TRBJ2-1, with D possibly matching TRBD2 (5 bases). The sequencing here drew on cultured CD8+ T cells from PBMCs, taken from culture after CMV antigen stimulation. The CDR3 loop is CASSLKRDNEQFF. CDR3 in DNA: TGTGCCAGCAGTTTAAAGAGGGACAATGAGCAGTTCTTC.